The text below deals with one T cell receptor (beta chain). The target antigen is unknown. Data came from immunoSEQ multiplex PCR; TCRdb stores just in-frame clones and leaves some out. This sample has tens of thousands of clones, with over 80% found just once. These data are taken from a study of OX40 agonist ivuxolimab in advanced cancers. Across the study: Participants, 70% to 90% male, averaged roughly 60 years of age, ranging from about 23 to 90. The study reported partial responses in three patients: one hepatocellular carcinoma, two cutaneous melanoma.

The CDR3 sequence is 11 residues long. Trimming took off 3 bases at V and 7 bases at J, with 7 bases between the two ends. CDR1 and CDR2 from the germline V gene are KGHSH and LQKENI. General study results and limits: Averaging showed that CD8+ T cells had more expanded clones than CD4+ did. At 0.1 to 3.0 mg/kg, CD4+ and CD8+ blood T cells expanded clonally by week 6.

This TCR derives from an adult with an advanced solid tumor such as melanoma, head and neck, liver or kidney cancer. Sequenced here: CD4+ or CD8+ T cells sorted from blood, sampled in a trial of the OX40 agonist ivuxolimab. The V gene is TRBV18, the J gene TRBJ2-7; D uncertain. This CDR3 reads CASSPEREQYF. The CDR3 DNA reads as TGTGCCAGCTCACCCGAACGGGAGCAGTACTTC.